Below, 20 T cell receptor beta chains from the same sample are listed, as sequenced in a study of blood T cell repertoires in COVID-19. The table came from immunoSEQ multiplex PCR; TCRdb's copy has only in-frame clones and leaves some out. The sample carries roughly 100,000 clones, about 92% recorded once. Sequencing was done on a sample of peripheral blood. The source of these receptors is a woman aged 80 or over in a cohort sampled during active COVID-19.

This clone has a handful of counts. This rearrangement joins TRBV29-1 to TRBJ2-1; tentative D call: TRBD2 (6 bases). V gave up 1 base and J gave up 4 bases, with 14 bases separating them. Germline V gives CDR1 SQVTM, CDR2 ANQGSEA. The CDR3 runs 15 residues. CDR3 nucleotide sequence: TGCAGCGTTGAAGGTGGGGGAGGTCTATACAATGAGCAGTTCTTC. This gives the protein CSVEGGGGLYNEQFF.

V and J are TRBV3-1 (or the pseudogene TRBV3-2) and TRBJ2-2; D possibly corresponds to TRBD1 (5 bases). Germline lookup yields CDR1 LGHDT and CDR2 YNNKEL (reference sequence). V gave up 1 base and J gave up 2 bases, with 11 bases separating them. The CDR3 totals 16 residues. CDR3 in amino acids: CASSQGKGPNTGELFF. CDR3 DNA: TGTGCCAGCAGCCAAGGGAAGGGGCCCAACACCGGGGAGCTGTTTTTT.

The chain links TRBV4-1 to TRBJ2-5, with 10 nucleotides matching TRBD2. V trimming: 0 bases; J trimming: 0 bases; junction bases outside the gene matches: 7. Germline CDR1 is MGHRA and CDR2 is YSYEKL. The CDR3 runs 18 residues. The CDR3 nucleotides read TGCGCCAGCAGCCAAGATCTTCGTAGCGGGGGGTACCAAGAGACCCAGTACTTC. Encoded protein: CASSQDLRSGGYQETQYF.

This clone was counted only a few times. DNA for the CDR3: TGTGCCAGCAGCTATTTGGGGGGCTCCTACGAGCAGTACTTC. Encoded protein: CASSYLGGSYEQYF. The V gene is TRBV6-2 or TRBV6-3, the J gene TRBJ2-7; D possibly corresponds to TRBD2 (6 bases). Trimming cost V 6 bases and J 0 bases, with 12 bases left between them. Germline lookup yields CDR1 MNHEY and CDR2 SVGEGT. CDR3 length: 14 residues.

This clone turned up a few times. The rearrangement uses TRBV27 and TRBJ2-2; 9 bases align to TRBD2. Per germline, CDR1 MNHEY and CDR2 SMNVEV (reference sequence). Trimming at V came to 5 bases and at J to 7 bases, leaving 5 bases not matched to a gene. CDR3 size: 14 residues. The CDR3 DNA reads as TGTGCCAGCAGTGCGGGACTAGCTAACGGGGAGCTGTTTTTT. Encoded protein: CASSAGLANGELFF.

The chain is built from TRBV27 and TRBJ1-6, with TRBD1 matching over 8 bases. Germline V gene sequence: CDR1 MNHEY, CDR2 SMNVEV (reference sequence). J lost 10 bases, V lost 5 bases, and 7 bases had no gene match. The CDR3 covers 14 residues. The DNA for the CDR3 is TGTGCCAGCAGTGTCTACAGGGGGAGCTCACCCCTCCACTTT. Translation: CASSVYRGSSPLHF.

This clone was counted once. The chain recombines TRBV18 with TRBJ2-1; D is possibly TRBD1 (5 bases). Germline V CDR1 and CDR2: KGHSH, LQKENI. Trimming pared 2 bases from V and 9 bases from J, leaving 8 bases between. The CDR3 runs to 12 residues. Here the CDR3 reads CASSPRGREQFF. CDR3 nucleotides: TGTGCCAGCTCACCAAGGGGTCGTGAGCAGTTCTTC.

The chain uses TRBV29-1 and TRBJ2-5, with D possibly matching TRBD1 (5 bases). The CDR3 spans 12 residues. Per the germline V gene, CDR1 is SQVTM and CDR2 is ANQGSEA. V was shortened by 4 bases and J by 4 bases, with 10 bases between the two germline ends. CDR3 region: CSVGRQGETQYF. In nucleotides, the CDR3 is TGCAGCGTTGGGCGTCAGGGAGAGACCCAGTACTTC.

The V call is TRBV20-1, the J call TRBJ1-1, with D perhaps TRBD1 (6 bases). V was cut by 3 bases and J by 9 bases, with 17 bases left in between. The CDR3 sequence is 13 residues long. Germline-derived CDR1 and CDR2 are DFQATT and SNEGSKA (reference sequence). The DNA for the CDR3 is TGCAGTGCTAGTCTTGATCTCACAGGGAAAGCTTTCTTT. Its protein is CSASLDLTGKAFF.

The V call is TRBV16, the J call TRBJ2-1, with 11 nucleotides matching TRBD1. The CDR3 contains 16 residues. The germline gives CDR1 KGHSY, CDR2 FQNENV. The J segment lost 3 bases and the V segment lost 0 bases, leaving 1 base of the junction unmatched. This CDR3 is CASSQSGTGGYNEQFF. The CDR3 nucleotides read TGTGCCAGCAGCCAATCCGGGACAGGGGGCTACAATGAGCAGTTCTTC.

This clone was picked up a small number of times. The gene calls are TRBV2 and TRBJ1-6; no reliable D call. Trimming pared 10 bases from V and 7 bases from J, leaving 17 bases between. Germline-derived CDR1 and CDR2 are SNHLY and FYNNEI. The length of the CDR3 is 14 residues. The CDR3 DNA sequence: TGTGCCACAAACGAGGGTTCGCAAAATTCACCCCTCCACTTT. Its translation is CATNEGSQNSPLHF.

J is TRBJ2-3 and V is TRBV5-1; D is possibly TRBD1 (5 bases). Germline V lookup: CDR1 SGHRS, CDR2 YFSETQ. Deletions cut 4 bases from V and 0 bases from J, with 9 bases between. The CDR3 sequence is 14 residues long. The CDR3 sequence is CASSPQGSTDTQYF. The CDR3 nucleotides are TGCGCCAGCAGCCCCCAGGGAAGCACAGATACGCAGTATTTT. The whole variable domain, remainder taken from reference TRBV5-1 and TRBJ2-3, is KAGVTQTPRYLIKTRGQQVTLSCSPISGHRSVSWYQQTPGQGLQFLFEYFSETQRNKGNFPGRFSGRQFSNSRSEMNVSTLELGDSALYLCASSPQGSTDTQYFGPGTRLTVL.

The chain uses TRBV3-1 (or the pseudogene TRBV3-2) and TRBJ2-1, with D possibly being TRBD2 (6 bases). The V and J ends lost 6 bases and 6 bases respectively, with 15 bases between them. The CDR3 is made up of 14 amino acids. CDR1 and CDR2 from the germline V gene are LGHDT and YNNKEL (reference sequence). The CDR3 nucleotides are TGTGCCAGCAGTCGGGACTCCGAGCCCAATGAGCAGTTCTTC. It specifies CASSRDSEPNEQFF.

The J gene is TRBJ1-5, the V gene TRBV10-2, with 7 bases fitting TRBD1. The germline V gene encodes CDR1 WSHSY and CDR2 SAAADI. This CDR3 spans 16 amino acids. J gave up 4 bases and V 3 bases, and 9 bases lay outside the gene matches. CDR3 nucleotides: TGCGCCAGCAGTGACCGGGACAGACGTCTGAATCAGCCCCAGCATTTT. It is translated as CASSDRDRRLNQPQHF.

In this sample, this clone turned up once. The chain uses TRBV7-2 and TRBJ2-1, with 7 positions matching TRBD1. Germline V gene lookup returns CDR1 SGHTA and CDR2 FQGNSA. This CDR3 comprises 19 residues. With 1 base clipped from V and 0 bases from J, the junction kept 12 bases outside the gene matches. Here the CDR3 reads CASSLGPLTGLSSYNEQFF. The CDR3 DNA is TGTGCCAGCAGCTTAGGACCCCTGACAGGGCTGAGCTCCTACAATGAGCAGTTCTTC.

V usage is TRBV12-3 or TRBV12-4 and J usage is TRBJ2-3; D might be TRBD1 (5 bases). V was shortened by 6 bases and J by 3 bases, with 10 bases between the two germline ends. The CDR3 spans 13 residues. The CDR3 is CASRLTGTDTQYF. Here the CDR3 DNA reads TGTGCCAGCAGGTTAACAGGAACAGATACGCAGTATTTT.

Only one count was recorded for this clone. The CDR3 DNA follows: TGCGCCAGCAGCCAAGAGGGTAGCGGGAGGCACTCGAGCTCCTACGAGCAGTACTTC. This translates into CASSQEGSGRHSSSYEQYF. This chain joins TRBV4-1 and TRBJ2-7; 10 nucleotides line up with TRBD2. V lost 0 bases to trimming and J lost 0 bases; unmatched junction nucleotides: 11. The CDR3 covers 19 residues. CDR1 and CDR2 (germline): MGHRA, YSYEKL.

The rearrangement joins TRBV28 to TRBJ1-2, with a tentative D call TRBD1 (6 bases). The germline V gene encodes CDR1 MDHEN and CDR2 SYDVKM. The CDR3 runs 15 residues. Trimming cost V 5 bases and J 4 bases, with 17 bases left between them. The CDR3 DNA follows: TGTGCCAGCAGTCTTGGCGACAGGATTCTCTATGGCTACACCTTC. This sequence encodes CASSLGDRILYGYTF.

V gene TRBV27 combines with J gene TRBJ1-1; 7 bases are a match to TRBD1. The CDR3 loop spans 14 amino acids. V shed 5 bases and J 4 bases; nucleotides not matched to a gene: 7. CDR1 is MNHEY, CDR2 SMNVEV, per germline (reference sequence). The CDR3 DNA reads as TGTGCCAGCAGTGCAGGGGGGAGCGTCACTGAAGCTTTCTTT. Translated, it gives CASSAGGSVTEAFF.

Concerning this clone itself: The same CDR3 also results from other DNA sequences found in this sample. The chain uses TRBV7-9 and TRBJ1-1; no reliable D call. V gave up 2 bases and J gave up 0 bases, with 4 bases separating them. CDR3 length: 13 amino acids. The V gene's germline CDR1 is SEHNR and CDR2 FQNEAQ (reference sequence). CDR3 in amino acids: CASSLSMNTEAFF. CDR3 coding DNA: TGTGCCAGCAGCTTATCTATGAACACTGAAGCTTTCTTT.